What follows are 12 T cell receptor beta chains derived from one specimen sequenced in a study of early T cells in non-severe SARS-CoV-2 infection. TCRdb itself ran the 5' RACE reads through MiXCR, one entry per CDR3 protein. The sample consists of 95,000 to 150,000 distinct CDR3 sequences, about 15% of them appearing once. Sequencing was done on a sample of whole blood. These receptors all stem from an adult who was a healthcare worker with PCR-confirmed SARS-CoV-2 infection or an uninfected control (not recorded which).

This clonotype was counted once. The chain has TRBV3-1 and TRBJ1-3; tentative D call: TRBD1 (6 bases). Per the germline V gene, CDR1 is LGHDT and CDR2 is YNNKEL (reference sequence). The CDR3 consists of 15 residues. V was shortened by 4 bases and J by 4 bases, with 14 bases between the two germline ends. For the CDR3, the DNA is TGTGCCAGCAGCCTCGGGGGGGCAGTCGGAAACACCATATATTTT. Amino acids: CASSLGGAVGNTIYF.

This clonotype was seen ten or more times. The rearrangement joins TRBV7-2 to TRBJ2-3; D ambiguous. Germline values: CDR1 SGHTA, CDR2 FQGNSA. The CDR3 extends over 14 amino acids. V was cut by 2 bases and J by 1 base, with 7 bases left in between. For the CDR3, the DNA is TGTGCCAGCAGCTTAAACGGGCGCACAGATACGCAGTATTTT. Its translation: CASSLNGRTDTQYF.

This clonotype was seen repeatedly, ten times or more. The V call is TRBV6-5, the J call TRBJ1-5, with TRBD1 as a possible D gene (5 bases). Trimming shortened V by 3 bases and J by 2 bases, and 14 bases separated the two germline ends. The CDR3 is made up of 16 amino acids. The germline V gene encodes CDR1 MNHEY and CDR2 SVGAGI. The CDR3 is CASSYPDGAGNQPQHF. The CDR3 DNA sequence: TGTGCCAGCAGTTATCCGGACGGGGCCGGCAATCAGCCCCAGCATTTT.

The rearrangement joins TRBV5-5 to TRBJ2-3, with 10 bases fitting TRBD2. V gave up 7 bases and J gave up 8 bases; unmatched junction bases: 10. Germline CDR1 is SGHKS and CDR2 is YYEKEE (reference sequence). The CDR3 is made up of 14 amino acids. CDR3 coding DNA: TGTGCCAGCGGAATCAGCGGGGGGGCGGTTACGCAGTATTTT. Residues: CASGISGGAVTQYF.

This clonotype occurred a few times. Written as DNA, the CDR3 is TGTGCCAGCAGCGGTACTAGCGGGGTACAGCAGTTCTTC. Encoded protein: CASSGTSGVQQFF. The genes are TRBV11-2 and TRBJ2-1, with TRBD2 matching 10 bases. The CDR3 is 13 amino acids. CDR1 and CDR2 from the germline V gene are SGHAT and FQNNGV. Trimming cost V 5 bases and J 11 bases; bases outside gene matches: 6.

This clonotype was picked up a small number of times. The chain combines TRBV9 with TRBJ1-4; D is uncertain. The CDR3 spans 14 residues. Deletions cut 0 bases from V and 7 bases from J, with 10 bases between. CDR1 and CDR2 (germline): SGDLS, YYNGEE. The CDR3 protein is CASSVGAYPEKLFF. DNA of the CDR3: TGTGCCAGCAGCGTAGGGGCATACCCTGAAAAACTGTTTTTT.

The J gene is TRBJ1-1, the V gene TRBV20-1; no clear D gene. The CDR3 runs to 13 residues. The germline V and J ends were trimmed by 3 bases and 0 bases, with 8 bases remaining between them. Germline V gene lookup returns CDR1 DFQATT and CDR2 SNEGSKA (reference sequence). This chain's CDR3 is CSASHTMNTEAFF. Here the CDR3 DNA reads TGCAGTGCTAGCCATACAATGAACACTGAAGCTTTCTTT.

This clonotype was observed a few times. CDR3 nucleotides: TGTGCCAGCAGCCAAGATGGGACCTCGGGTCCCATTAGTGGCTACACCTTC. This gives the protein CASSQDGTSGPISGYTF. This chain uses TRBV3-1 with TRBJ1-2; weak D call: TRBD1 (5 bases). CDR1 and CDR2 (germline): LGHDT, YNNKEL (reference sequence). Deletions cut 0 bases from V and 7 bases from J, with 21 bases between. CDR3 length: 17 residues.

This clonotype was found a few times. This rearrangement joins TRBV7-6 to TRBJ2-5; 11 nucleotides match TRBD2. Per germline, CDR1 SGHVS and CDR2 FNYEAQ. The CDR3 totals 16 residues. The J segment lost 5 bases and the V segment lost 1 base, leaving 6 bases of the junction unmatched. The CDR3 region has the DNA TGTGCCAGCAGCTTAGTTAGCGGGGGGGCCGGCGAGACCCAGTACTTC. Translated, it gives CASSLVSGGAGETQYF.

A few counts support this clonotype. The genes are TRBV13 and TRBJ2-1; D possibly corresponds to TRBD1 (6 bases). CDR1 is PRHDT and CDR2 is FYEKMQ in the germline V gene (reference sequence). Trimming left V 0 bases short and J 10 bases short, with 10 bases between. CDR3 length equals 13 residues. The CDR3: CASSLGRGFEQFF. The DNA for the CDR3 is TGTGCCAGCAGCTTAGGCAGGGGCTTCGAGCAGTTCTTC. Variable domain in full (rest from reference TRBV13 and TRBJ2-1): AAGVIQSPRHLIKEKRETATLKCYPIPRHDTVYWYQQGPGQDPQFLISFYEKMQSDKGSIPDRFSAQQFSDYHSELNMSSLELGDSALYFCASSLGRGFEQFFGPGTRLTVL.

This clonotype occurred many times. V is TRBV11-1 and J is TRBJ2-7, with D maybe TRBD1 (5 bases). V lost 4 bases to trimming and J lost 1 base, with 8 bases between them. Germline V gene lookup returns CDR1 SGHAT and CDR2 FQDESV (reference sequence). The CDR3 consists of 13 residues. Here the CDR3 reads CASSYSGSYEQYF. Written as DNA, the CDR3 is TGTGCCAGCAGCTACTCAGGGTCCTACGAGCAGTACTTC.

This sequence joins TRBV5-1 and TRBJ1-4; D is ambiguous. This CDR3 contains 15 residues. Germline CDR1 and CDR2: SGHRS and YFSETQ. Trimming took 1 base from V and 5 from J, leaving 12 bases between them. CDR3 DNA: TGCGCCAGCAGCTTGCTAGTAGGCAAGAATGAAAAACTGTTTTTT. Its translation: CASSLLVGKNEKLFF.